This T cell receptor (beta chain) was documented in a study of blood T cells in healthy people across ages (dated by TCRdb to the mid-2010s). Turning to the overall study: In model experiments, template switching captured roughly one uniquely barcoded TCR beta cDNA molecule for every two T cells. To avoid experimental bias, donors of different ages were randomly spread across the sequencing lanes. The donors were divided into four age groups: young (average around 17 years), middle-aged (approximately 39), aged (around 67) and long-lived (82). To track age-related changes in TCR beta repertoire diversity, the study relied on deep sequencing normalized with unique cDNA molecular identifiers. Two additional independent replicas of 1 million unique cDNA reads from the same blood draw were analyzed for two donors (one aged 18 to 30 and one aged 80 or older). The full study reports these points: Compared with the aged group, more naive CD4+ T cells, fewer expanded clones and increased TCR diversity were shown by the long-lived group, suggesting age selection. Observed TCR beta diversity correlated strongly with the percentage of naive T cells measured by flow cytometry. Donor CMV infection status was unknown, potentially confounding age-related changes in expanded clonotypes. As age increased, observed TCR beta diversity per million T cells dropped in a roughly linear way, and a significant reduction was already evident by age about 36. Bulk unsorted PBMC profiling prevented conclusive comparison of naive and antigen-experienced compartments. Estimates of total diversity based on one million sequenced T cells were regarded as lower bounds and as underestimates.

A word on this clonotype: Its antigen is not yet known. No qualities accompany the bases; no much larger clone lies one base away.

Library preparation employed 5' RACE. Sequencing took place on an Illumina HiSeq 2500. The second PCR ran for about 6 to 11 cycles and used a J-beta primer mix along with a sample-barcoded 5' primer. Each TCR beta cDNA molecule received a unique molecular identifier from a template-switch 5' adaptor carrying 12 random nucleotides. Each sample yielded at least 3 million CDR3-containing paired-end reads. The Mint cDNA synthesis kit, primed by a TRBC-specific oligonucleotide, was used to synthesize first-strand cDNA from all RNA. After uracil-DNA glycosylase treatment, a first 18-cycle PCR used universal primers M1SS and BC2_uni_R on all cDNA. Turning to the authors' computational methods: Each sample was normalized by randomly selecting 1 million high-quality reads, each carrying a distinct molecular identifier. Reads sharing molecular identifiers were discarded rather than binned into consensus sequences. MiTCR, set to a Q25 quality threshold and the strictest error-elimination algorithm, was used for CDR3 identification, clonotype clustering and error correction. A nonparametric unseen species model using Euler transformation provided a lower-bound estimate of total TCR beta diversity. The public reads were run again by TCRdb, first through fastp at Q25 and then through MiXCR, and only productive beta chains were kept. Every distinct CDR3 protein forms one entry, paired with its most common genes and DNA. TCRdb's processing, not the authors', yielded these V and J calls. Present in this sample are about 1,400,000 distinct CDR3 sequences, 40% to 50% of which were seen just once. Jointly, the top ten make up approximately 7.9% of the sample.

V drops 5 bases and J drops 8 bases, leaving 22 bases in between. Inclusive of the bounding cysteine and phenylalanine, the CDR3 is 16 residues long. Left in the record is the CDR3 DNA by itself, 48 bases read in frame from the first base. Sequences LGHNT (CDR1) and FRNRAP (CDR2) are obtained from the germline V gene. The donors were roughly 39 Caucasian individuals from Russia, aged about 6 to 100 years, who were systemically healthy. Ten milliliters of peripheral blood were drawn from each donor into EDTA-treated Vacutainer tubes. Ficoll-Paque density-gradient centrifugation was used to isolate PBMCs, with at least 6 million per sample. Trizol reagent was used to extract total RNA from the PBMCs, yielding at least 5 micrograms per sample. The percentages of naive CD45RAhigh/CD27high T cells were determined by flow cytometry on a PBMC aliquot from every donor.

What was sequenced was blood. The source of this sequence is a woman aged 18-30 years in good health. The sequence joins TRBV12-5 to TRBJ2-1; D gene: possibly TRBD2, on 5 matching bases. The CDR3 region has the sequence CASGPNSARLFHEQFF. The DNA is TGTGCTAGTGGTCCGAATAGCGCCAGGCTATTCCATGAGCAGTTCTTC.